Following are 12 T cell receptor beta chains from one sample sequenced in a study of beta chain features in type 1 diabetes. The study's findings and limits: There was a moderate but significant shortening of TCRB CDR3s in all four CD4+ subsets of Type 1 diabetes patients.

Their antigens remain unidentified. Every bit of the isolated RNA underwent reverse transcription, so sequencing read expressed TCRB transcripts. Profiled with immunoSEQ multiplex PCR; TCRdb holds only in-frame clones, not every one. The data show approximately 730,000 clones, around 15% seen once. Source material: naive CD4+ T cells from blood. These receptors were collected from a man aged 18 to 29 with type 1 diabetes.

This rearrangement joins TRBV10-3 to TRBJ1-2, with unresolved D. The CDR3 runs 14 residues. Germline lookup yields CDR1 ENHRY and CDR2 SYGVKD. V dropped 0 bases and J dropped 7 bases, with 12 bases sitting between them. The CDR3 sequence is CAISESSWEGGYTF. The CDR3, as DNA: TGTGCCATCAGTGAGTCATCCTGGGAAGGTGGCTACACCTTC.

This clone was observed a few times. The rearrangement links TRBV27 to TRBJ1-1; the D gene is possibly TRBD1 (6 bases). The CDR3 totals 13 residues. Germline values: CDR1 MNHEY, CDR2 SMNVEV (reference sequence). Trimming stripped 7 bases from V and 6 bases from J, with 15 bases between. The CDR3 bases are TGTGCCAGCACCGCAACAGGGTCAGCTGAAGCTTTCTTT. Translating gives CASTATGSAEAFF.

This clone occurred a few times. The chain employs TRBV7-6 and TRBJ2-3; 8 positions agree with TRBD2. The CDR3 spans 16 residues. CDR1 and CDR2 from the germline V gene are SGHVS and FNYEAQ. V was pared by 0 bases and J by 1 base, with 3 bases of the junction left unmatched. The CDR3 is CASSLATGRGTDTQYF. The CDR3 nucleotides are TGTGCCAGCAGCTTAGCTACCGGGAGGGGCACAGATACGCAGTATTTT.

The V gene is TRBV7-2, the J gene TRBJ2-1; 7 bases map to TRBD2. Unmatched junction bases numbered 9, after V lost 6 bases and J lost 4 bases. Germline CDR1 is SGHTA and CDR2 is FQGNSA. CDR3 size: 15 residues. This CDR3 is CASRPSSGVYNEQFF. The CDR3, as DNA: TGTGCCAGCAGGCCCAGCAGCGGGGTGTACAATGAGCAGTTCTTC.

CDR3 amino acids: CASSQEPRQVNYEQYF. The CDR3, as DNA: TGTGCCAGCAGCCAAGAACCGAGACAGGTGAACTACGAGCAGTACTTC. This chain uses TRBV14 with TRBJ2-7, with D perhaps matching TRBD1 (6 bases). CDR1 and CDR2 from the germline V gene are SGHDN and FVKESK. The CDR3 totals 16 residues. The V end lost 0 bases, the J end lost 3 bases, and 15 bases lay between the germline ends.

The gene calls are TRBV18 and TRBJ1-3; 9 bases match TRBD1. V lost 0 bases and J lost 4; bases outside the gene matches: 4. Looked up from germline, CDR1 is KGHSH and CDR2 is LQKENI. The CDR3 totals 16 residues. CDR3: CASSPPGQGSGNTIYF. In nucleotides, the CDR3 is TGTGCCAGCTCACCACCAGGACAGGGGTCCGGAAACACCATATATTTT. Together with reference TRBV18 and TRBJ1-3, the CDR3 gives the full variable domain: NAGVMQNPRHLVRRRGQEARLRCSPMKGHSHVYWYRQLPEEGLKFMVYLQKENIIDESGMPKERFSAEFPKEGPSILRIQQVVRGDSAAYFCASSPPGQGSGNTIYFGEGSWLTVV.

The chain is built from TRBV14 and TRBJ1-6; D gene ambiguous. V gave up 0 bases and J gave up 8 bases, with 17 bases separating them. Germline-derived CDR1 and CDR2 are SGHDN and FVKESK. The CDR3 consists of 17 residues. The chain's CDR3 is CASSQDPAALSYSPLHF. The CDR3 DNA is TGTGCCAGCAGCCAAGATCCTGCAGCCCTGAGCTATTCACCCCTCCACTTT.

The chain links TRBV7-8 to TRBJ2-5; D gene unclear. The CDR3 has 13 amino acids. Trimming left V 1 base short and J 3 bases short, with 6 bases between. Germline-derived CDR1 and CDR2 are SGHVS and FQNEAQ. The CDR3 region is CASSLDREETQYF. Written as DNA, the CDR3 is TGTGCCAGCAGCTTAGATAGGGAAGAGACCCAGTACTTC.

V gene TRBV28 combines with J gene TRBJ1-5; perhaps TRBD1 as D (5 bases). The CDR3 contains 14 residues. CDR1 MDHEN and CDR2 SYDVKM come from the germline V gene. V shed 6 bases and J shed 2 bases, with 11 bases lying between them. The CDR3 loop reads CASRPGAGNQPQHF. For the CDR3, the DNA is TGTGCCAGCAGGCCTGGGGCGGGCAATCAGCCCCAGCATTTT.

This clone was seen a handful of times. This chain uses TRBV5-1 with TRBJ1-2, with 7 nucleotides matching TRBD1. This CDR3 spans 12 amino acids. The V segment lost 2 bases and the J segment 8 bases; nucleotides outside the gene matches: 3. Germline V gene lookup returns CDR1 SGHRS and CDR2 YFSETQ. CDR3 residues: CASSFDREGYTF. CDR3 nucleotides: TGCGCCAGCAGCTTTGACAGGGAGGGCTACACCTTC.

The chain is built from TRBV6-1 and TRBJ2-3, with D possibly matching TRBD2 (5 bases). The CDR3 length is 13 residues. Germline CDR1 is MNHNS and CDR2 is SASEGT. Trimming left V 1 base short and J 4 bases short, with 6 bases between. The CDR3 protein is CASSEVGADTQYF. The CDR3 DNA follows: TGTGCCAGCAGTGAAGTCGGGGCAGATACGCAGTATTTT.

This chain joins TRBV28 and TRBJ2-2; D possibly corresponds to TRBD2 (6 bases). Trimming shortened V by 7 bases and J by 5 bases, and 14 bases separated the two germline ends. CDR1 is MDHEN and CDR2 is SYDVKM in the germline V gene. There are 14 residues in the CDR3. Here the CDR3 reads CASTQRGGTGELFF. The DNA for the CDR3 is TGTGCCAGCACTCAACGTGGGGGGACCGGGGAGCTGTTTTTT.